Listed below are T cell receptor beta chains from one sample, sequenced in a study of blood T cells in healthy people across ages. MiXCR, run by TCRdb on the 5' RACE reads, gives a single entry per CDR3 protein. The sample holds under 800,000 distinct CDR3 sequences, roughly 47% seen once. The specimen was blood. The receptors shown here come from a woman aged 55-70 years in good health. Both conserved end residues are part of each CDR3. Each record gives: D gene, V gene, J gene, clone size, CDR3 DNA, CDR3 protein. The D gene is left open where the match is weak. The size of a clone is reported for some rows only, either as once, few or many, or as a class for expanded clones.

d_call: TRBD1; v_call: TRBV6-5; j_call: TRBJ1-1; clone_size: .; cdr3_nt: TGTGCCAGCAGAGATAGGACAGGGAACACTGAAGCTTTCTTT; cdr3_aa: CASRDRTGNTEAFF
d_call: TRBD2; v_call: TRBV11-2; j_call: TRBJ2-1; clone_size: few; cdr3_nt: TGTGCCAGCAGCTTAGATGCCCCGCGGGGGAGCGGGCCCTACTACAATGAGCAGTTCTTC; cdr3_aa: CASSLDAPRGSGPYYNEQFF
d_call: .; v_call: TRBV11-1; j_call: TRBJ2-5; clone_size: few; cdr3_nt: TGTGCCAGCAGCAATTCGCGGACCCAAGAGACCCAGTACTTC; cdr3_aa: CASSNSRTQETQYF
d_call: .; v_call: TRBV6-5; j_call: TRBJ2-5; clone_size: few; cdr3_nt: TGTGCCAGCAGTCGATGGGACACCAAAGAGACCCAGTACTTC; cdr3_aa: CASSRWDTKETQYF
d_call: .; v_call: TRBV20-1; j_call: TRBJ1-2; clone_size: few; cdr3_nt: TGCAGTGCTAGGGGGGAGGGGTACTATGGCTACACCTTC; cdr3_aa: CSARGEGYYGYTF
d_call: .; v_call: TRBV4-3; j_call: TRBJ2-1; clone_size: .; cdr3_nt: TGCGCCAGCAGCCAAGTAAGGGGAGGCCTTAGTTACAATGAGCAGTTCTTC; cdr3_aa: CASSQVRGGLSYNEQFF
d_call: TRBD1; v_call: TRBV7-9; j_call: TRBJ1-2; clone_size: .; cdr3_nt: TGTGCCAGCAGCTTAGGGGACAGGGGTGGCTACACCTTC; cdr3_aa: CASSLGDRGGYTF
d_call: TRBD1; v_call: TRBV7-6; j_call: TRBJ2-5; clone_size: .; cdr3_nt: TGTGCCAGCAGCTTAATGAGGGGGACAGGGGGAGAGACCCAGTACTTC; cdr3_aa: CASSLMRGTGGETQYF
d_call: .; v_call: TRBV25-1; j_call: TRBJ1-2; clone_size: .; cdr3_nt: TGTGCCAGCAGTGACGGTCCCTCTAGCTATTATGGCTACACCTTC; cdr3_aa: CASSDGPSSYYGYTF
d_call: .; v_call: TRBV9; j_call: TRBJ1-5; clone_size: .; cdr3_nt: TGTGCCAGCAGCGTATCCTCGGGGGGCAATCAGCCCCAGCATTTT; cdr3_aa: CASSVSSGGNQPQHF
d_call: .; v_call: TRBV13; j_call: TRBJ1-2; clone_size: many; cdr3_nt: TGTGCCAGCAGCTTAGGGGGGACGGCTACTAACTATGGCTACACCTTC; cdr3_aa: CASSLGGTATNYGYTF
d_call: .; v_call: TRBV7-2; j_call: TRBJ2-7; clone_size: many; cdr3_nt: TGTGCCAGCAGCCTCCCCCAAGCTACTAGCTCCTACGAGCAGTACTTC; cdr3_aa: CASSLPQATSSYEQYF
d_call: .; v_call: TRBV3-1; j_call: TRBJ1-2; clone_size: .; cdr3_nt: TGTGCCAGCAGCCAAGGGGGGGCTAACTATGGCTACACCTTC; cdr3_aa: CASSQGGANYGYTF
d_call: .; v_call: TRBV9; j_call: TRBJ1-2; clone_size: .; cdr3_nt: TGTGCCGGCAGCCCCGCCCAAGGCGGCGGTGGCTACACCTTC; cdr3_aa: CAGSPAQGGGGYTF
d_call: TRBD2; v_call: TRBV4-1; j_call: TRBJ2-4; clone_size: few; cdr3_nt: TGCGCCAGCAGCCAAGAAACTAGCGGGGGTTGGGGAAACATTCAGTACTTC; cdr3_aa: CASSQETSGGWGNIQYF
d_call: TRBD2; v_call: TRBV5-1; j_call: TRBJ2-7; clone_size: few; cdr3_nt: TGCGCCAGCAGCCTGGGACTAGCGGGGGTGAAGTACGAGCAGTACTTC; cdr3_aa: CASSLGLAGVKYEQYF
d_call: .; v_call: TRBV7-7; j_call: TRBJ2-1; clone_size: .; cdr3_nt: TGTGCCAGCAGCCTCCAGGACAGTTCTCGGGAGCAGTTCTTC; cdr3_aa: CASSLQDSSREQFF
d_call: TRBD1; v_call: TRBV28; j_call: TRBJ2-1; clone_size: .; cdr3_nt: TGTGCCAGCAGTTTAGGTACAGGGGGCGCACATCAGTTCTTC; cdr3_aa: CASSLGTGGAHQFF
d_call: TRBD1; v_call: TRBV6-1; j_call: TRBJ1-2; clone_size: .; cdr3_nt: TGTGCCAGCAGTGAGCCGGACAGGAGCCATGGCTACACCTTC; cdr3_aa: CASSEPDRSHGYTF
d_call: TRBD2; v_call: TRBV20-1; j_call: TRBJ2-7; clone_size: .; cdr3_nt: TGCAGTGTGGACGTGACTAGCCCCTACAATGAGCAGTACTTC; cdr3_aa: CSVDVTSPYNEQYF
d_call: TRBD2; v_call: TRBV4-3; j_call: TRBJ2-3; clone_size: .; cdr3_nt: TGCGCCAGCAGCCACCCAGGACTAGCAGCCCCCACAGATACGCAGTATTTT; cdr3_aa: CASSHPGLAAPTDTQYF
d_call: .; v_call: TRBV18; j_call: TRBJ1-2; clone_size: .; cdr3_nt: TGTGCCAGCTCACCGACAATGGCGATGCAGGGCCCTACGGGCTACACCTTC; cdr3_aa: CASSPTMAMQGPTGYTF